Listed below are T cell receptor beta chains from one sample, sequenced in a study of metastatic and nonmetastatic thyroid tumors. Via MiXCR, TCRdb re-called the PCR reads. Of approximately 84,000 clones in the sample, about 15% were seen once. The specimen was blood. The receptors were gathered from a female donor with papillary thyroid cancer or a benign thyroid nodule (not recorded which). Some clones in this sample may be carry-over from other donors' samples. Each CDR3 is given with its conserved first and last residue. A D gene is named only where the DNA matches it firmly. Sizes are listed as how often the clone was seen (once, few, many) or a class if it is expanded.

TRBJ1-2,.,TRBV28,many,CAGGTANGYTF,TGTGCCGGCGGGACGGCCAATGGCTACACCTTC
TRBJ1-1,.,TRBV9,many,CASSVEGGNEAFF,TGTGCCAGCAGCGTAGAAGGTGGTAATGAAGCTTTCTTT
TRBJ1-1,.,TRBV2,many,CASTQEPNMNTEAFF,TGTGCCAGCACACAGGAGCCCAATATGAACACTGAAGCTTTCTTT
TRBJ2-7,.,TRBV6-4,many,CASRLGRNITYEQYF,TGTGCCAGCAGGTTAGGGAGAAATATAACCTACGAGCAGTACTTC
TRBJ2-2,.,TRBV6-1,many,CASTANTGELFF,TGTGCCAGCACAGCGAACACCGGGGAGCTGTTTTTT
TRBJ1-1,.,TRBV5-5,many,CASSSHVGEAFF,TGTGCCAGCAGCTCCCACGTTGGTGAAGCTTTCTTT
TRBJ2-4,TRBD1,TRBV5-1,once,CASSQRSGTGASLAKNIQYF,TGCGCCAGCAGCCAGAGATCAGGGACAGGAGCTTCTCTAGCCAAAAACATTCAGTACTTC
TRBJ2-7,TRBD2,TRBV5-1,many,CASSQTTSGGAQYYEQYF,TGCGCCAGCAGCCAGACGACTAGCGGGGGGGCTCAGTACTACGAGCAGTACTTC
TRBJ2-2,.,TRBV24-1,many,CASQTGTNTGELFF,TGTGCCAGCCAGACAGGGACTAACACCGGGGAGCTGTTTTTT
TRBJ1-2,.,TRBV11-2,many,CASSLNVANYGYTF,TGTGCCAGCAGCTTAAACGTTGCGAACTATGGCTACACCTTC
TRBJ2-7,TRBD2,TRBV27,many,CASSYGTSYEQYF,TGTGCCAGCAGCTACGGGACTAGTTACGAGCAGTACTTC
TRBJ2-1,.,TRBV24-1,many,CATSDRKNLNEQFF,TGTGCCACCAGTGATAGGAAGAACCTCAATGAGCAGTTCTTC
TRBJ1-6,.,TRBV28,many,CASSPHASLVSPLHF,TGTGCCAGCAGTCCTCATGCGTCCCTCGTCTCACCCCTCCACTTT